What follows are 31 T cell receptor beta chains derived from one specimen sequenced in a study of T cell responses to AZD1222 COVID-19 vaccine. TCRdb keeps only in-frame clones here, not all; method: immunoSEQ multiplex PCR. The table shows some 200,000 clones, with about nine tenths occurring only once. Sequencing used peripheral blood, obtained 28 days after the second AZD1222 dose. All receptors come from an adult who received the AZD1222 COVID-19 vaccine.

This chain links TRBV6-2 or TRBV6-3 with TRBJ2-4; D remains unclear. V lost 5 bases and J lost 8, with 16 bases in between. This CDR3 spans 14 amino acids. The germline gives CDR1 MNHEY, CDR2 SVGEGT. This CDR3 is CASSTTLPRDIQYF. The CDR3 coding sequence is TGTGCCAGCAGTACCACCCTCCCGAGAGACATTCAGTACTTC.

DNA of the CDR3: TGTGCCAGCAGCTCTCGGACTAGCGGGAGGAGGTCCTACGAGCAGTACTTC. It encodes CASSSRTSGRRSYEQYF. This sequence joins TRBV5-6 and TRBJ2-7; 14 nucleotides align to TRBD2. The CDR3 covers 17 residues. CDR1 and CDR2 from the germline V gene are SGHDT and YYEEEE. J was trimmed by 1 base and V by 3 bases; bases with no gene match: 6.

This chain connects TRBV7-9 to TRBJ2-7, with D unclear. Trimming took off 1 base at V and 6 bases at J, with 16 bases between the two ends. This CDR3 spans 15 amino acids. Germline assignment: CDR1 SEHNR and CDR2 FQNEAQ (reference sequence). The DNA for the CDR3 is TGTGCCAGCAGCTTAGTTTACGGATACCCTAGCGAGCAGTACTTC. Encoded protein: CASSLVYGYPSEQYF.

The chain has TRBV19 and TRBJ1-5, with no clear D. Germline-derived CDR1 and CDR2 are LNHDA and SQIVND (reference sequence). The CDR3 runs to 12 residues. Trimming left V 9 bases short and J 3 bases short, with 9 bases between. The CDR3 protein is CASGRINQPQHF. CDR3 bases: TGTGCCAGCGGACGGATCAATCAGCCCCAGCATTTT. Filled out from reference TRBV19 and TRBJ1-5, the complete variable domain reads DGGITQSPKYLFRKEGQNVTLSCEQNLNHDAMYWYRQDPGQGLRLIYYSQIVNDFQKGDIAEGYSVSREKKESFPLTVTSAQKNPTAFYLCASGRINQPQHFGDGTRLSIL.

The chain carries TRBV19 and TRBJ1-5; 7 bases are a match to TRBD1. Germline V gives CDR1 LNHDA, CDR2 SQIVND (reference sequence). This CDR3 spans 17 amino acids. The trim removed 6 bases at V and 2 bases at J, leaving 13 bases unmatched. In DNA form, the CDR3 reads TGTGCCAGTAGGTCCGGGACAGAAATCGGAGGCAATCAGCCCCAGCATTTT. It codes for CASRSGTEIGGNQPQHF.

The chain couples TRBV11-3 to TRBJ1-2, with TRBD1 matching over 9 bases. The CDR3 is 17 amino acids. Germline loops: CDR1 SGHNT, CDR2 YENEEA. Losses at the gene ends were 3 bases for V and 4 bases for J; bases not matched to a gene: 12. CDR3 coding DNA: TGTGCCAGCAGCTTTGTTATCGGGACAGGGATTACCTATGGCTACACCTTC. It translates to CASSFVIGTGITYGYTF.

The chain is built from TRBV2 and TRBJ2-5, with 12 bases matching TRBD2. V was clipped by 7 bases and J by 1 base; unmatched bases: 7. This CDR3 has 16 residues. Per the germline V gene, CDR1 is SNHLY and CDR2 is FYNNEI. The CDR3 sequence is CASTSLAGGGQETQYF. CDR3 sequence (DNA): TGTGCCAGCACATCACTAGCGGGAGGAGGCCAAGAGACCCAGTACTTC.

This clone was observed once. This sequence joins TRBV11-3 and TRBJ2-1, with 14 bases aligning to TRBD2. The CDR3 runs 18 residues. V lost 4 bases to trimming and J lost 7 bases; unmatched junction nucleotides: 12. Germline V lookup: CDR1 SGHNT, CDR2 YENEEA. The CDR3 here is CASSSRAGTSGRSNEQFF. For the CDR3, the DNA is TGTGCCAGCAGCTCAAGGGCCGGGACTAGCGGGAGAAGTAATGAGCAGTTCTTC.

This chain links TRBV28 with TRBJ2-7; 7 bases are shared with TRBD2. Germline CDR1 MDHEN, CDR2 SYDVKM. J was trimmed by 9 bases and V by 2 bases; bases with no gene match: 10. The CDR3 has 14 residues. The CDR3 coding sequence is TGTGCCAGCAGTTTAGGGGGGGACTCTACGAGGCAGTACTTC. The encoded protein is CASSLGGDSTRQYF.

The chain links TRBV5-1 to TRBJ2-1; 7 bases line up with TRBD1. Trimming took 1 base from V and 10 from J; bases not matched to a gene: 8. The CDR3 spans 14 residues. Germline V gene sequence: CDR1 SGHRS, CDR2 YFSETQ. The CDR3 region has the DNA TGCGCCAGCAGCTTGCATAGCACAGGGGACGAGCAGTTCTTC. This encodes CASSLHSTGDEQFF.

This rearrangement joins TRBV6-2 or TRBV6-3 to TRBJ2-1, with TRBD1 matching 12 bases. The CDR3 contains 15 residues. V was clipped by 4 bases and J by 8 bases; unmatched bases: 6. Germline CDR1 and CDR2: MNHEY and SVGEGT. Here the CDR3 reads CASSSRGTGGDEQFF. The CDR3 DNA follows: TGTGCCAGCAGTTCCCGCGGGACAGGGGGCGATGAGCAGTTCTTC.

CDR3 coding DNA: TGTGCCAGCAGTTTTCCAGGGGGTGGAAACACCATATATTTT. Translation: CASSFPGGGNTIYF. The chain has TRBV28 and TRBJ1-3, with 7 bases aligning to TRBD1. The CDR3 is 14 amino acids. Germline CDR1 MDHEN, CDR2 SYDVKM. J lost 3 bases, V lost 3 bases, and 2 bases had no gene match.

This chain uses TRBV6-5 with TRBJ2-7, with D possibly matching TRBD2 (5 bases). This CDR3 spans 15 amino acids. Trimming removed 0 bases from V and 3 bases from J, with 12 bases in between. The germline CDR1 and CDR2 sequences are MNHEY and SVGAGI. In DNA form, the CDR3 reads TGTGCCAGCAGTTACTCCGGGAATGGGGTCTACGAGCAGTACTTC. It encodes CASSYSGNGVYEQYF.

The gene calls are TRBV11-3 and TRBJ1-4; 7 bases are a match to TRBD1. The CDR3 runs to 15 residues. V shed 6 bases, J shed 2 bases, and the junction held 6 bases outside the gene matches. Germline V gene data show CDR1 as SGHNT and CDR2 as YENEEA. The CDR3 DNA is TGTGCCAGCAGTCAAAGGGGGCCGACTAATGAAAAACTGTTTTTT. This translates into CASSQRGPTNEKLFF.

V usage is TRBV7-2 and J usage is TRBJ1-2; the D gene is possibly TRBD1 (5 bases). CDR3 size: 15 residues. V lost 2 bases and J lost 1, with 11 bases in between. The germline gives CDR1 SGHTA, CDR2 FQGNSA. CDR3 protein: CASSLLPGINYGYTF. DNA for the CDR3: TGTGCCAGCAGCTTATTGCCAGGGATTAACTATGGCTACACCTTC.

The V call is TRBV7-9, the J call TRBJ1-2; D perhaps matches TRBD1 (5 bases). CDR3 length equals 15 residues. V gave up 2 bases and J gave up 3 bases, with 13 bases separating them. Germline assignment: CDR1 SEHNR and CDR2 FQNEAQ (reference sequence). CDR3 amino acids: CASSLIGTGYYGYTF. The CDR3 bases are TGTGCCAGCAGCTTAATAGGGACGGGGTACTATGGCTACACCTTC.

CDR3: CASNSGAGGELFF. The CDR3 nucleotides are TGTGCCAGCAACTCAGGGGCAGGGGGGGAGCTGTTTTTT. The V and J genes are TRBV6-6 and TRBJ2-2; perhaps TRBD1 as D (6 bases). The V and J ends lost 7 bases and 8 bases respectively, with 14 bases between them. Germline CDR1 is MNHNY and CDR2 is SVGAGI (reference sequence). This CDR3 has 13 residues.

This chain links TRBV3-1 (or the pseudogene TRBV3-2) with TRBJ2-1, with 8 nucleotides matching TRBD2. The CDR3 totals 16 residues. V shed 3 bases and J 4 bases; nucleotides not matched to a gene: 8. In germline, CDR1 is LGHDT, CDR2 YNNKEL (reference sequence). This CDR3 is CASSHVSTSGYNEQFF. The CDR3 nucleotides are TGTGCCAGCAGCCACGTAAGCACTAGCGGATACAATGAGCAGTTCTTC.

The CDR3 bases are TGTGCCAGCAGCTCCATCCGAGGGACTAACTACGAGCAGTACTTC. Protein: CASSSIRGTNYEQYF. The chain recombines TRBV11-2 with TRBJ2-7; 7 nucleotides align to TRBD2. The CDR3 spans 15 residues. Germline CDR1 is SGHAT and CDR2 is FQNNGV. The V and J ends lost 4 bases and 3 bases, in that order; junction bases with no gene match: 9.

This clone appeared once. The V gene is TRBV28, the J gene TRBJ1-6, with D perhaps TRBD1 (5 bases). This CDR3 has 16 residues. Germline V gives CDR1 MDHEN, CDR2 SYDVKM. V lost 5 bases, J lost 4 bases, and 15 bases lay in between. Here the CDR3 reads CASSHSHGGYNSPLHF. CDR3 coding DNA: TGTGCCAGCAGTCATTCCCACGGGGGGTATAATTCACCCCTCCACTTT.

V usage is TRBV3-1 (or the pseudogene TRBV3-2) and J usage is TRBJ2-7; D is perhaps TRBD2 (5 bases). V was trimmed by 1 base and J by 8 bases, leaving 6 bases between them. Per the germline V gene, CDR1 is LGHDT and CDR2 is YNNKEL (reference sequence). There are 11 residues in the CDR3. Here the CDR3 DNA reads TGTGCCAGCAGCCAAGCCGGGAAGCAGTACTTC. It encodes CASSQAGKQYF.

The chain links TRBV7-3 to TRBJ2-1; maybe TRBD1 (6 bases). V was pared by 5 bases and J by 6 bases, with 14 bases between. The CDR3 is 14 residues long. The V gene's germline CDR1 is SGHTA and CDR2 FQGTGA. CDR3 amino acids: CASSRQATSNEQFF. For the CDR3, the DNA is TGTGCCAGCAGCCGACAGGCGACTTCCAATGAGCAGTTCTTC. Full variable domain (remainder filled in from reference TRBV7-3 and TRBJ2-1): GAGVSQTPSNKVTEKGKYVELRCDPISGHTALYWYRQSLGQGPEFLIYFQGTGAADDSGLPNDRFFAVRPEGSVSTLKIQRTERGDSAVYLCASSRQATSNEQFFGPGTRLTVL.

The chain is built from TRBV10-1 and TRBJ2-1; 8 bases align to TRBD2. The CDR3 has 13 residues. Germline loops: CDR1 WNHNN, CDR2 SYGVQD (reference sequence). J gave up 8 bases and V 5 bases, and 5 bases lay outside the gene matches. CDR3 amino acids: CASSKRETDEQFF. CDR3 nucleotide sequence: TGCGCCAGCAGTAAGCGGGAGACGGATGAGCAGTTCTTC.

In this sample, this clone turned up once. The gene calls are TRBV11-2 and TRBJ1-6; D call uncertain. Germline V gene lookup returns CDR1 SGHAT and CDR2 FQNNGV. There are 14 residues in the CDR3. V was trimmed by 3 bases and J by 6 bases, leaving 9 bases between them. The CDR3: CASSFGMFNSPLHF. The CDR3 coding sequence is TGTGCCAGCAGCTTCGGGATGTTTAATTCACCCCTCCACTTT.

This clone was detected once. The V gene is TRBV5-1, the J gene TRBJ1-1; no clear D. CDR1 SGHRS and CDR2 YFSETQ come from the germline V gene. The CDR3 consists of 14 residues. The V and J ends lost 3 bases and 1 base respectively, with 10 bases between them. The chain's CDR3 is CASSSSGRNTEAFF. In nucleotides, the CDR3 is TGCGCCAGCAGCTCGTCCGGGCGGAACACTGAAGCTTTCTTT.

The chain carries TRBV11-2 and TRBJ2-7, with 7 bases matching TRBD1. Looked up from germline, CDR1 is SGHAT and CDR2 is FQNNGV. The CDR3 consists of 16 residues. After removal of 2 bases from V and 2 bases from J, the junction contained 9 bases not matched to a gene. CDR3 loop: CASSLFGRGSTYEQYF. The CDR3 bases are TGTGCCAGCAGCTTATTTGGCAGGGGGAGTACCTACGAGCAGTACTTC.

The rearrangement links TRBV6-5 to TRBJ2-7; perhaps TRBD1 as D (6 bases). The CDR3 loop spans 14 amino acids. V gave up 6 bases and J gave up 0 bases, with 12 bases separating them. CDR1 MNHEY and CDR2 SVGAGI come from the germline V gene. Here the CDR3 DNA reads TGTGCCAGCAGAGGACAGTTGAGCTCCTACGAGCAGTACTTC. This codes for CASRGQLSSYEQYF.

The chain employs TRBV18 and TRBJ1-1; D perhaps matches TRBD1 (6 bases). V was shortened by 3 bases and J by 6 bases, with 8 bases between the two germline ends. The CDR3 runs 12 residues. Per germline, CDR1 KGHSH and CDR2 LQKENI. The chain's CDR3 is CASSPRGAEAFF. CDR3 sequence (DNA): TGTGCCAGCTCACCGAGGGGGGCTGAAGCTTTCTTT.

This clone occurred a few times. The rearrangement uses TRBV2 and TRBJ1-1, with D unclear. The CDR3 contains 13 residues. The V end lost 4 bases, the J end lost 1 base, and 7 bases lay between the germline ends. Germline CDR1 SNHLY, CDR2 FYNNEI. The CDR3 DNA reads TGTGCCAGCAGTGTCGGGCAGAACACTGAAGCTTTCTTT. Its translation: CASSVGQNTEAFF.

The rearrangement joins TRBV4-2 to TRBJ2-2; D not resolved. The germline CDR1 and CDR2 sequences are LGHNA and YNFKEQ. Trimming removed 0 bases from V and 1 base from J, with 6 bases in between. This CDR3 is 15 amino acids long. The CDR3, as DNA: TGTGCCAGCAGCCAAGAAGGCGGGAACACCGGGGAGCTGTTTTTT. It translates to CASSQEGGNTGELFF.

The J gene is TRBJ1-1, the V gene TRBV5-1, with TRBD1 matching over 8 bases. This CDR3 region has 16 residues. Trimming removed 7 bases from V and 3 bases from J; junction bases left unmatched: 14. Germline V gives CDR1 SGHRS, CDR2 YFSETQ. The CDR3 sequence is CASSLFGGQEDTEAFF. In DNA, the CDR3 is TGCGCCAGCTCCCTTTTCGGGGGACAGGAGGACACTGAAGCTTTCTTT.